The T cell receptor (beta chain) under discussion was sequenced for a study of identical twins' blood T cells. Study overall: Approximately 50 million reads covered six alpha-chain and six beta-chain libraries. Findings and caveats of the study: Twin repertoire similarity may partly reflect shared environment.

This clonotype was observed a few times. Its matching antigen is unknown. Each TCR cDNA library carried sample-specific barcodes on both ends. In TCRdb, the 5' RACE reads were re-called with MiXCR into one record per CDR3 protein. Of a few hundred thousand distinct CDR3 sequences listed, over 25% were seen once; the top ten hold roughly 5.5%. The ends were cut back, 6 bases at V and 0 bases at J, with 17 bases in the middle. Germline CDR1 reads SQVTM; CDR2 reads ANQGSEA. CDR3 length equals 15 residues. The genes are TRBV29-1 and TRBJ1-2, with D unclear. The source is a woman aged 18-49 years in good health. Specimen: PBMCs. The CDR3, as DNA: TGCAGCGTCTACGGAATACGGGAAACTAACTATGGCTACACCTTC. Translating gives CSVYGIRETNYGYTF. The full variable domain, completed using reference TRBV29-1 and TRBJ1-2, is SAVISQKPSRDICQRGTSLTIQCQVDSQVTMMFWYRQQPGQSLTLIATANQGSEATYESGFVIDKFPISRPNLTFSTLTVSNMSPEDSSIYLCSVYGIRETNYGYTFGSGTRLTVV.